This record concerns one T cell receptor (beta chain) sequence. Its antigen remains unidentified. This sample is part of a study of siplizumab effects on memory and regulatory T cells. This table comes from immunoSEQ multiplex PCR, and its TCRdb copy is limited to in-frame clones, with some not included. The sample lists roughly 64,000 clones, 96% occurring once. Study-wide results and limits: Neither a naive nor a memory phenotype was assignable to roughly 75-97% of proliferating CD4+ or CD8+ clones. Siplizumab cultures yielded proliferating Tregs whose suppressive function was not confirmed. The alloresponse seemed to draw substantially on naive T cells, which appeared more diverse than memory cells.

This CDR3 region has 15 residues. Trimming stripped 4 bases from V and 2 bases from J, with 13 bases between. Germline CDR1 ENHRY, CDR2 SYGVKD. V gene TRBV10-3 combines with J gene TRBJ2-3; possible D gene TRBD1, 5 bases. Material for sequencing was naive CD8+ T cells sorted from blood. The clonotype originates from a human donor in good health. Written as DNA, the CDR3 is TGTGCCATCAGTGGGAACAAAGGGGCCACAGATACGCAGTATTTT. Translating gives CAISGNKGATDTQYF.